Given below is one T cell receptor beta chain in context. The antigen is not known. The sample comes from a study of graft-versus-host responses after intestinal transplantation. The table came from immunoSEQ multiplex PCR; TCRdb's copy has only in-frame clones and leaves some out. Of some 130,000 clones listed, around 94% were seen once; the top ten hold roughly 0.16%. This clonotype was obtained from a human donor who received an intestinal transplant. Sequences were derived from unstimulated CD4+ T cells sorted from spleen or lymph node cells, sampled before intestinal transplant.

The CDR3 protein is CASSPGQNYGYTF. The DNA of the CDR3 is TGTGCCAGCAGCCCGGGACAGAACTATGGCTACACCTTC. The gene calls are TRBV7-9 and TRBJ1-2; 7 bases agree with TRBD1. Losses at the gene ends were 5 bases for V and 2 bases for J; bases not matched to a gene: 2. The CDR3 runs to 13 residues. Germline V gene data show CDR1 as SEHNR and CDR2 as FQNEAQ (reference sequence).